The 27 T cell receptor beta chains reported below all come from one sample, sequenced in a study of blood T cells in healthy people across ages. The use of a sample-barcoded 5' primer and a J-beta primer mix characterized a second PCR of about 7 to 12 cycles. In TCRdb, the 5' RACE reads were re-called with MiXCR into one record per CDR3 protein. The sample holds 650,000 to 1,000,000 distinct CDR3 sequences, around 36% seen once. Sequencing input: blood. These receptors originate from a man younger than 30 in good health.

The V and J genes are TRBV6-1 and TRBJ1-2, with D perhaps matching TRBD1 (5 bases). The CDR3 runs to 15 residues. Per germline, CDR1 MNHNS and CDR2 SASEGT. With 9 bases removed from V and 0 bases from J, the gap between germline ends came to 17 bases. The CDR3 loop is CASSRDPTPNYGYTF. The CDR3 DNA sequence: TGTGCCAGTTCCAGGGACCCCACGCCTAACTATGGCTACACCTTC.

The chain joins TRBV10-3 to TRBJ2-2; D is uncertain. V dropped 3 bases and J dropped 7 bases, with 6 bases sitting between them. Germline lookup yields CDR1 ENHRY and CDR2 SYGVKD. CDR3 length: 12 residues. The CDR3 nucleotides read TGTGCCATCAGTGAAAGAGACGGGGAGCTGTTTTTT. Protein sequence: CAISERDGELFF.

This clonotype was seen only a few times. This chain connects TRBV9 to TRBJ1-1, with D possibly being TRBD1 (5 bases). CDR3 length: 15 amino acids. Deletions cut 0 bases from V and 0 bases from J, with 9 bases between. Germline CDR1 is SGDLS and CDR2 is YYNGEE. The CDR3 region has the DNA TGTGCCAGCAGCGTAGGGCAGGGCCTGAACACTGAAGCTTTCTTT. Amino acid sequence: CASSVGQGLNTEAFF.

This clonotype was picked up many times. The chain has TRBV7-9 and TRBJ2-3; the D gene is possibly TRBD1 (6 bases). V lost 5 bases and J 1 base, leaving 13 bases between the germline ends. There are 15 residues in the CDR3. Germline assignment: CDR1 SEHNR and CDR2 FQNEAQ (reference sequence). CDR3 DNA sequence: TGTGCCAGCAGCCCGACAGGTTATGGCACAGATACGCAGTATTTT. Encoded protein: CASSPTGYGTDTQYF.

This clonotype showed up just a few times. The CDR3 spells CASSRDRKEQYF. The CDR3 DNA follows: TGTGCCAGCAGCCGGGACCGCAAAGAGCAGTACTTC. The chain couples TRBV7-2 to TRBJ2-7; D is possibly TRBD1 or TRBD2 (5 bases each). Per germline, CDR1 SGHTA and CDR2 FQGNSA. With 5 bases removed from V and 7 bases from J, the gap between germline ends came to 12 bases. This CDR3 is 12 amino acids long.

The rearrangement links TRBV5-1 to TRBJ1-2; 9 nucleotides match TRBD1. The CDR3 loop spans 14 amino acids. V trimming: 4 bases; J trimming: 8 bases; junction bases outside the gene matches: 9. Germline CDR1 is SGHRS and CDR2 is YFSETQ. The CDR3 region has the DNA TGCGCCAGCAGCGGGGACAGGGCTTTAATGGGCTACACCTTC. Translated: CASSGDRALMGYTF.

The chain uses TRBV6-1 and TRBJ1-2; 9 bases are a match to TRBD1. The CDR3 contains 15 residues. V lost 1 base to trimming and J lost 11 bases; unmatched junction nucleotides: 11. Germline V gene lookup returns CDR1 MNHNS and CDR2 SASEGT. CDR3 amino acids: CASSEESLGQGIYTF. CDR3 in DNA: TGTGCCAGCAGTGAAGAATCATTGGGACAGGGTATTTACACCTTC.

This clonotype has a handful of counts. The genes are TRBV21-1 and TRBJ1-1; the table's D call, TRBD1, was not checked against the DNA. TRBV21-1 is shown as a pseudogene. This CDR3 spans 16 amino acids. The DNA of the CDR3 is TGTGCCAGCGGAAGGGACTACAGGGGGCGTATCACTGAAGCTTTCTTT. Protein: CASGRDYRGRITEAFF.

The J gene is TRBJ2-5, the V gene TRBV5-1, with D possibly TRBD1 on 7 matching bases. This CDR3 contains 14 residues. V lost 5 bases and J lost 3, with 14 bases in between. The germline gives CDR1 SGHRS, CDR2 YFSETQ. The CDR3 sequence: CASRMEGAKETQYF. The CDR3 nucleotides are TGCGCCAGCAGAATGGAGGGGGCCAAAGAGACCCAGTACTTC.

The genes are TRBV3-1 and TRBJ2-4, with D perhaps TRBD1 or TRBD2 (5 bases each). Trimming shortened V by 3 bases and J by 0 bases, and 12 bases separated the two germline ends. The germline V gene has CDR1 LGHDT and CDR2 YNNKEL (reference sequence). The CDR3 is made up of 16 amino acids. This CDR3 reads CASSQGTGLAKNIQYF. In DNA form, the CDR3 reads TGTGCCAGCAGCCAGGGTACAGGACTAGCCAAAAACATTCAGTACTTC.

In this sample, this clonotype turned up a few times. The chain links TRBV20-1 to TRBJ2-2; 8 nucleotides agree with TRBD2. CDR3 size: 15 residues. Germline V gene data show CDR1 as DFQATT and CDR2 as SNEGSKA (reference sequence). V gave up 6 bases and J gave up 3 bases; unmatched junction bases: 9. For the CDR3, the DNA is TGCAGTGCCCGTCCCCCCGGGAGGGACACCGGGGAGCTGTTTTTT. Amino acid sequence: CSARPPGRDTGELFF.

This sequence joins TRBV20-1 and TRBJ1-5; D uncertain. Trimming removed 0 bases from V and 0 bases from J, with 15 bases in between. This CDR3 is 17 amino acids long. The germline CDR1 and CDR2 sequences are DFQATT and SNEGSKA (reference sequence). CDR3 in amino acids: CSARDAGRAGSNQPQHF. The CDR3 nucleotides are TGCAGTGCTAGAGATGCGGGAAGAGCGGGTAGCAATCAGCCCCAGCATTTT.

The gene calls are TRBV11-2 and TRBJ1-5; a weak D match, TRBD1 (5 bases). The CDR3 extends over 20 amino acids. Trimming removed 2 bases at V and 5 bases at J, with 28 bases between. Looked up from germline, CDR1 is SGHAT and CDR2 is FQNNGV. CDR3 DNA sequence: TGTGCCAGCAGCTTAATACCCGACGGATCTAGGGCCTTCAGGGATCAGCCCCAGCATTTT. Its protein product is CASSLIPDGSRAFRDQPQHF.

This clonotype was seen a few times. The chain joins TRBV5-1 to TRBJ2-7; D gene unclear. The germline gives CDR1 SGHRS, CDR2 YFSETQ. The ends were cut back, 4 bases at V and 6 bases at J, with 23 bases in the middle. The CDR3 contains 16 residues. CDR3 sequence reads: CASSPLVVAGPGEQYF. Written as DNA, the CDR3 is TGCGCCAGCAGCCCCCTGGTTGTGGCAGGACCCGGCGAGCAGTACTTC.

This clonotype has at least ten counts. CDR3 amino acids: CSVDQQGDTQYF. Here the CDR3 DNA reads TGCAGCGTTGATCAACAGGGAGATACGCAGTATTTT. The genes are TRBV29-1 and TRBJ2-3; possibly TRBD1 for D (6 bases). Trimming removed 3 bases at V and 5 bases at J, with 9 bases between. The CDR3 loop spans 12 amino acids. CDR1 is SQVTM and CDR2 is ANQGSEA in the germline V gene.

V is TRBV20-1 and J is TRBJ1-4; D call uncertain. CDR3 length: 15 amino acids. The germline CDR1 and CDR2 sequences are DFQATT and SNEGSKA (reference sequence). With 0 bases removed from V and 6 bases from J, the gap between germline ends came to 14 bases. This CDR3 reads CSARDTVEGDEKLFF. The CDR3 DNA reads as TGCAGTGCTAGAGATACTGTCGAGGGTGATGAAAAACTGTTTTTT.

This chain connects TRBV10-3 to TRBJ2-5; 7 nucleotides match TRBD1. Losses at the gene ends were 2 bases for V and 1 base for J; bases not matched to a gene: 4. The CDR3 is 15 residues long. The V gene's germline CDR1 is ENHRY and CDR2 SYGVKD. For the CDR3, the DNA is TGTGCCATCAGTGAGGTGCAGGGGGTCCAAGAGACCCAGTACTTC. As protein: CAISEVQGVQETQYF.

The gene calls are TRBV15 and TRBJ2-1, with 12 bases fitting TRBD2. The germline V gene has CDR1 LNHNV and CDR2 YYDKDF (reference sequence). V shed 8 bases, J shed 9 bases, and the junction held 5 bases outside the gene matches. The CDR3 runs to 13 residues. CDR3 bases: TGTGCCACCTCGACTAGCGGGGGCGGTGAGCAGTTCTTC. The encoded protein is CATSTSGGGEQFF.

This clonotype was seen more than once but under ten times. The V and J genes are TRBV20-1 and TRBJ1-2, with a possible D match to TRBD1 (6 bases). The germline gives CDR1 DFQATT, CDR2 SNEGSKA (reference sequence). V lost 5 bases, J lost 2 bases, and 15 bases lay in between. CDR3 size: 14 residues. In DNA form, the CDR3 reads TGCAGTGCTGCTACCGGGACAAAGAACTATGGCTACACCTTC. It encodes CSAATGTKNYGYTF.

The chain has TRBV7-2 and TRBJ2-3; D gene uncertain. Germline CDR1 SGHTA, CDR2 FQGNSA. The CDR3 runs to 13 residues. V gave up 8 bases and J gave up 2 bases, with 11 bases separating them. In nucleotides, the CDR3 is TGTGCCAGCTCGATAGACCACACAGATACGCAGTATTTT. It is translated as CASSIDHTDTQYF.

This clonotype was counted only a few times. A much more abundant neighbour one base away suggests this may be a read error. This chain connects TRBV7-9 to TRBJ2-1; D is possibly TRBD2 (5 bases). Trimming stripped 2 bases from V and 0 bases from J, with 11 bases between. Germline CDR1 reads SEHNR; CDR2 reads FQNEAQ (reference sequence). The CDR3 spans 16 residues. This chain's CDR3 is CASSLIGGSSYNEQFF. The CDR3 bases are TGTGCCAGCAGCTTAATCGGAGGTAGCTCCTACAATGAGCAGTTCTTC. The full variable domain, in which reference TRBV7-9 and TRBJ2-1 provide the parts outside the CDR3, is DTGVSQNPRHKITKRGQNVTFRCDPISEHNRLYWYRQTLGQGPEFLTYFQNEAQLEKSRLLSDRFSAERPKGSFSTLEIQRTEQGDSAMYLCASSLIGGSSYNEQFFGPGTRLTVL.

The chain joins TRBV14 to TRBJ2-3, with 7 bases aligning to TRBD1. In germline, CDR1 is SGHDN, CDR2 FVKESK. J lost 12 bases, V lost 5 bases, and 5 bases had no gene match. The CDR3 extends over 11 amino acids. The CDR3 protein is CASSNGQAQYF. The CDR3 nucleotides are TGTGCCAGCAGCAACGGACAGGCTCAGTATTTT.

This chain links TRBV2 with TRBJ1-2; D gene unclear. The CDR3 contains 13 residues. V gave up 3 bases and J gave up 6 bases, with 11 bases separating them. From germline, CDR1 is SNHLY and CDR2 FYNNEI. The CDR3 DNA sequence: TGTGCCAGCAGTGACCCCCTTGGGGATGGCTACACCTTC. Translation gives CASSDPLGDGYTF.

Remarks on this clonotype: The junction differs from germline at one of its ends, possibly a read error. The chain carries TRBV13 and TRBJ2-1, with 10 bases matching TRBD1. Germline-derived CDR1 and CDR2 are PRHDT and FYEKMQ (reference sequence). This CDR3 comprises 15 residues. The CDR3 coding sequence is TGTGCCAGCAGCCCTCTGGGACAGGGGCCGAATGGGCAGTTCTTC. It specifies CASSPLGQGPNGQFF.

The chain couples TRBV7-2 to TRBJ2-4; D remains ambiguous. Germline loops: CDR1 SGHTA, CDR2 FQGNSA. This CDR3 is built from 13 residues. Trimming left V 5 bases short and J 13 bases short, with 18 bases between. CDR3 DNA sequence: TGTGCCAGCAGCGTAGAACCGTACAATGAGCAGTACTTC. As protein: CASSVEPYNEQYF.

This clonotype has at least ten counts. The chain employs TRBV12-3 or TRBV12-4 and TRBJ1-2; 7 nucleotides align to TRBD1. The CDR3 extends over 13 amino acids. V shed 5 bases, J shed 3 bases, and the junction held 3 bases outside the gene matches. This CDR3 reads CASSRDSDYGYTF. CDR3 coding DNA: TGTGCCAGCAGTCGGGACAGTGACTATGGCTACACCTTC.

The sample holds a few counts of this clonotype. The rearrangement joins TRBV30 to TRBJ2-7; either TRBD1 or TRBD2 may supply D (5 bases each). Trimming cost V 5 bases and J 5 bases, with 19 bases left between them. Germline-derived CDR1 and CDR2 are GTSNPN and SVGIG (reference sequence). This CDR3 spans 14 amino acids. CDR3 coding DNA: TGTGCCTGGGGGGGACCGGGCCTGAGGGACGAGCAGTACTTC. Translating it yields CAWGGPGLRDEQYF.